The source of this T cell receptor (beta chain) is a study of control samples from healthy donors and cancer patients. Some clones are missing from TCRdb's copy, which holds only in-frame ones; the method was immunoSEQ multiplex PCR. The sample records more than 110,000 clones, about 85% being singletons. This clone was seen a handful of times. This CDR3 has 14 amino acids. Germline V CDR1 and CDR2: LGHDT, YNNKEL (reference sequence). V was pared by 0 bases and J by 4 bases, with 9 bases between. The rearrangement links TRBV3-1 (or the pseudogene TRBV3-2) to TRBJ2-5; D assignment may be TRBD1 or TRBD2 (5 bases each). This TCR was sampled from a woman aged 25 to 39 in good health. Specimen: blood. CDR3 in DNA: TGTGCCAGCAGCCAAGATTTGGGGACAGAGACCCAGTACTTC. Its translation: CASSQDLGTETQYF.